The sequence of this T cell receptor (beta chain) was determined in a study of T cell clonality in common variable immunodeficiency. Study results and limitations: T cell subpopulation sequencing would be needed to explain CVID clonality. Fewer deletions and N-nucleotide insertions were reportedly seen in common variable immunodeficiency TCR beta sequences. CVID subjects showed higher TCRbeta clonality than healthy controls.

Assay: immunoSEQ multiplex PCR; the TCRdb copy retains only in-frame clones and omits some. The table lists about 60,000 clones, with no singletons. This clone came up a few times. Its cognate antigen is unknown. Specimen: peripheral blood mononuclear cells. The clonotype comes from a person between 18 and 75 years old in good health.

Here the CDR3 reads CASSLFGGLSYEQYF. The CDR3 bases that were read are TGCGCCAGCAGCTTGTTTGGCGGCCTCTCCTACGAG. The chain links TRBV5-1 to TRBJ2-7; D gene ambiguous. Read sequence stops 3 residues before the CDR3 end, and the germline J gene provides the missing end. Germline assignment: CDR1 SGHRS and CDR2 YFSETQ. The CDR3 extends over 15 amino acids. The V end lost 1 base, the J end lost 0 bases, and 11 bases lay between the germline ends.